This T cell receptor beta chain was documented in a study of CD8+ T cells in alopecia areata. Study conclusions and caveats: Between patients, shared TCR sequences were less clear than in mice. This was possibly due in part to HLA diversity in the patient population. Sequencing of scalp samples also captures resident alphabeta T cells of normal skin. Affected lesional scalp, above all in alopecia totalis/universalis, was more clonal than normal scalp.

Concerning this clone: Its antigen remains unidentified.

Using a FACSAria, the CD4+ and CD8+ T cells were sorted from the PBMCs. Following extraction, RNA underwent reverse transcription to cDNA, which served as the sequencing template. Generated by immunoSEQ multiplex PCR, the TCRdb table keeps only in-frame clones and is missing some. The sample lists approximately 150,000 clones; roughly 60% were seen once. The specimen was CD8+ T cells sorted from blood. The receptor was isolated from a human donor in good health.

CDR3 residues: CASSPPVEDTQYF. The CDR3 nucleotides are TGTGCCAGCTCACCACCGGTCGAAGATACGCAGTATTTT. The chain uses TRBV18 and TRBJ2-3; D gene ambiguous. Trimming took 0 bases from V and 5 from J, leaving 6 bases between them. The V gene's germline CDR1 is KGHSH and CDR2 LQKENI. There are 13 residues in the CDR3.